Below, 29 T cell receptor beta chains from the same sample are listed, as sequenced in a study of CD8+CD57+ T cells in acquired aplastic anemia. TCR beta VDJ combinations and CDR3 sequences were profiled from genomic DNA. TCRdb reprocessed the reads via MiXCR and lists one record per CDR3 protein. Of 90,000 to 130,000 distinct CDR3 sequences detected, under 60% appear once; the ten largest clones hold around 32%. Sample: sorted CD4+, CD8+, or CD8+CD57+ T cells (not recorded which) from PBMCs. The receptors come from a human donor in good health, serving as a control.

CDR3 amino acids: CASRDRVSEAFF. The CDR3 DNA follows: TGCGCCAGCAGGGACAGGGTGAGCGAAGCTTTCTTT. This sequence joins TRBV10-2 and TRBJ1-1; 8 bases line up with TRBD1. J was trimmed by 8 bases and V by 6 bases; bases with no gene match: 5. Germline loops: CDR1 WSHSY, CDR2 SAAADI. This CDR3 spans 12 amino acids.

This clonotype was seen just once. The chain joins TRBV19 to TRBJ2-1; the D gene could be TRBD1 or TRBD2 (5 bases each). The germline CDR1 and CDR2 sequences are LNHDA and SQIVND (reference sequence). The CDR3 consists of 12 residues. V was clipped by 3 bases and J by 11 bases, with 11 bases between them. For the CDR3, the DNA is TGTGCCAGTAGTATCGGTGGGGGAAAGCAGTTCTTC. Its translation is CASSIGGGKQFF.

J is TRBJ1-6 and V is TRBV5-1, with D possibly TRBD1 on 6 matching bases. The CDR3 length is 18 residues. Germline V lookup: CDR1 SGHRS, CDR2 YFSETQ. Trimming removed 4 bases at V and 2 bases at J, with 19 bases between. CDR3 in amino acids: CASSLLIGGNPYNSPLHF. In DNA form, the CDR3 reads TGCGCCAGCAGCCTCCTCATAGGGGGGAATCCCTATAATTCACCCCTCCACTTT.

There are many counts of this clonotype. The CDR3 bases are TGCGCCAGCACCGGCCCGGCAGGGGGCTACGAGCAGTACTTC. Translation: CASTGPAGGYEQYF. This chain joins TRBV10-2 and TRBJ2-7; 7 positions match TRBD1. The CDR3 extends over 14 amino acids. Trimming cost V 7 bases and J 3 bases; bases outside gene matches: 9. Per germline, CDR1 WSHSY and CDR2 SAAADI.

The chain carries TRBV24-1 and TRBJ2-5; TRBD1 matches 7 bases. J gave up 3 bases and V 3 bases, and 9 bases lay outside the gene matches. The CDR3 loop spans 16 amino acids. Germline CDR1 is KGHDR and CDR2 is SFDVKD. The CDR3 DNA reads as TGTGCCACCAGTGATGGATCCGACAGGGTGGAAGAGACCCAGTACTTC. It encodes CATSDGSDRVEETQYF.

At least ten counts were recorded for this clonotype. This sequence joins TRBV6-1 and TRBJ1-2, with 9 positions matching TRBD1. The CDR3 is 13 amino acids. Germline V gene data show CDR1 as MNHNS and CDR2 as SASEGT. V gave up 7 bases and J gave up 5 bases; unmatched junction bases: 5. The CDR3 sequence is CASMDRGGYGYTF. CDR3 coding DNA: TGTGCCAGCATGGACAGGGGTGGGTATGGCTACACCTTC.

In regard to this clonotype: This sequence may be a read error, since a much larger clone differs from it by one base. The CDR3, as DNA: TGTGCCAGCAGCTCCTCAGCGGGGCCCCTTTTAAATGAGCAGTTCTTC. Amino acids: CASSSSAGPLLNEQFF. This rearrangement joins TRBV7-9 to TRBJ2-1; 7 nucleotides agree with TRBD2. V lost 4 bases, J lost 7 bases, and 13 bases stayed unmatched. The V gene's germline CDR1 is SEHNR and CDR2 FQNEAQ (reference sequence). The CDR3 has 16 amino acids.

The chain couples TRBV7-3 to TRBJ2-5; 8 bases fit TRBD1. Trimming at V came to 4 bases and at J to 5 bases, leaving 3 bases not matched to a gene. Germline V gene lookup returns CDR1 SGHTA and CDR2 FQGTGA. The CDR3 covers 13 residues. CDR3 coding DNA: TGTGCCAGCAGCTCAACAGGGGGTGAGACCCAGTACTTC. Residues: CASSSTGGETQYF.

The chain combines TRBV10-3 with TRBJ1-6; TRBD1 is a possible D gene (5 bases). V was shortened by 5 bases and J by 6 bases, with 14 bases between the two germline ends. Germline V gives CDR1 ENHRY, CDR2 SYGVKD. This CDR3 spans 15 amino acids. Here the CDR3 DNA reads TGTGCCATCAGTTGGGACGTAATACGTAATTCACCCCTCCACTTT. It specifies CAISWDVIRNSPLHF.

This clonotype was picked up many times. The CDR3 DNA follows: TGTGCCAGCAGCCAAGTTGGCAATAACTATGGCTACACCTTC. Its translation is CASSQVGNNYGYTF. This rearrangement joins TRBV4-2 to TRBJ1-2, with D unclear. In germline, CDR1 is LGHNA, CDR2 YNFKEQ. The V end was cut by 1 base, the J end by 1 base, with 7 bases between. The CDR3 extends over 14 amino acids.

This clonotype was seen more than once but under ten times. This chain uses TRBV29-1 with TRBJ1-4; D is uncertain. Per the germline V gene, CDR1 is SQVTM and CDR2 is ANQGSEA. The CDR3 has 13 amino acids. V shed 4 bases and J shed 7 bases, with 13 bases lying between them. Written as DNA, the CDR3 is TGCAGCGTTGCTCCAAGCTTAGGTGAAAAACTGTTTTTT. This gives the protein CSVAPSLGEKLFF.

This clonotype was detected once. Because the CDR3 is missing its conserved closing phenylalanine or tryptophan, this is likely a read error. The rearrangement links TRBV10-1 to TRBJ1-1; a weak D match, TRBD1 (5 bases). The V end lost 3 bases, the J end lost 3 bases, and 5 bases lay between the germline ends. CDR1 WNHNN and CDR2 SYGVQD come from the germline V gene (reference sequence). The CDR3 runs 12 residues. The CDR3 loop reads CASSEGDTEAFS. In DNA, the CDR3 is TGCGCCAGCAGTGAAGGGGACACTGAAGCTTTCTCC.

The chain couples TRBV19 to TRBJ1-6; TRBD1 matches 8 bases. Per germline, CDR1 LNHDA and CDR2 SQIVND (reference sequence). J gave up 6 bases and V 7 bases, and 11 bases lay outside the gene matches. The CDR3 runs 16 residues. As DNA, the CDR3 is TGTGCCAGTACCACGGCAGGGGGCGCGAGTAATTCACCCCTCCACTTT. Amino acids: CASTTAGGASNSPLHF.

This clonotype came up many times. The chain couples TRBV9 to TRBJ1-1; TRBD1 matches 9 bases. V shed 3 bases, J shed 8 bases, and the junction held 2 bases outside the gene matches. The length of the CDR3 is 12 residues. Germline values: CDR1 SGDLS, CDR2 YYNGEE. CDR3 sequence reads: CASSADRGEAFF. The CDR3 coding sequence is TGTGCCAGCAGCGCGGACAGGGGAGAAGCTTTCTTT.

The chain has TRBV29-1 and TRBJ1-1; D is ambiguous. This CDR3 comprises 14 residues. Trimming stripped 4 bases from V and 5 bases from J, with 17 bases between. Germline V gene sequence: CDR1 SQVTM, CDR2 ANQGSEA. CDR3 DNA sequence: TGCAGCGTTGGTGGGGTTAGGATGGGAACTGAAGCTTTCTTT. Protein product: CSVGGVRMGTEAFF.

In this sample, this clonotype turned up many times. This chain connects TRBV5-5 to TRBJ2-7, with 8 bases fitting TRBD1. The CDR3 is made up of 12 amino acids. CDR1 SGHKS and CDR2 YYEKEE come from the germline V gene (reference sequence). The J segment lost 6 bases and the V segment lost 4 bases, leaving 3 bases of the junction unmatched. In DNA form, the CDR3 reads TGTGCCAGCAGCCGGACAGGGCCCGAGCAGTACTTC. It codes for CASSRTGPEQYF.

This rearrangement joins TRBV11-2 to TRBJ1-4, with D perhaps TRBD1 (5 bases). Germline CDR1 and CDR2: SGHAT and FQNNGV. The CDR3 consists of 16 residues. V lost 1 base and J lost 4, with 13 bases in between. The CDR3 loop is CASSLGGGVGNEKLFF. The CDR3 region has the DNA TGTGCCAGCAGCTTAGGGGGCGGTGTAGGTAATGAAAAACTGTTTTTT.

V gene TRBV25-1 combines with J gene TRBJ2-1; D uncertain. Trimming removed 3 bases from V and 2 bases from J, with 14 bases in between. Per germline, CDR1 MGHDK and CDR2 SYGVNS. The CDR3 length is 16 residues. This CDR3 is CASSDPNRAPYNEQFF. CDR3 coding DNA: TGTGCCAGCAGTGACCCCAACCGGGCTCCCTACAATGAGCAGTTCTTC.

At least ten counts were recorded for this clonotype. V usage is TRBV24-1 and J usage is TRBJ2-1, with D possibly TRBD2 on 7 matching bases. Per the germline V gene, CDR1 is KGHDR and CDR2 is SFDVKD. The CDR3 spans 12 residues. V lost 4 bases and J lost 9, with 9 bases in between. DNA of the CDR3: TGTGCCACCAGTGAGGGGGGGCGTGAGCAGTTCTTC. Residues: CATSEGGREQFF.

This clonotype occurred once. The chain recombines TRBV15 with TRBJ1-4; D unclear. Germline CDR1 is LNHNV and CDR2 is YYDKDF (reference sequence). CDR3 length: 13 residues. The V end lost 1 base, the J end lost 8 bases, and 8 bases lay between the germline ends. CDR3 nucleotides: TGTGCCACCAGCAGAGGGTATAGAGAAAAACTGTTTTTT. Its translation: CATSRGYREKLFF.

This clonotype was seen more than once but under ten times. This chain links TRBV19 with TRBJ2-7, with D possibly TRBD1 on 6 matching bases. V gave up 5 bases and J gave up 3 bases, with 14 bases separating them. The CDR3 covers 14 residues. Germline assignment: CDR1 LNHDA and CDR2 SQIVND (reference sequence). In DNA form, the CDR3 reads TGTGCCAGTAGTTGGGGGCAGGGGAGCTACGAGCAGTACTTC. This gives the protein CASSWGQGSYEQYF.

This clonotype was seen many times. The V call is TRBV6-5, the J call TRBJ1-2; D might be TRBD1 (5 bases). V was clipped by 4 bases and J by 2 bases, with 20 bases between them. CDR3 length: 17 amino acids. Germline CDR1 is MNHEY and CDR2 is SVGAGI. In DNA, the CDR3 is TGTGCCAGCAGTTTCTATCTGGATTACGACAGAAACTATGGCTACACCTTC. This codes for CASSFYLDYDRNYGYTF.

The chain carries TRBV24-1 and TRBJ1-5; 7 bases line up with TRBD1. The CDR3 is made up of 14 amino acids. J was trimmed by 5 bases and V by 5 bases; bases with no gene match: 5. Germline V gives CDR1 KGHDR, CDR2 SFDVKD. CDR3 protein: CATSGQGGHQPQHF. CDR3 coding DNA: TGTGCCACCAGTGGACAGGGCGGTCATCAGCCCCAGCATTTT.

The rearrangement uses TRBV5-4 and TRBJ1-5; 7 positions match TRBD1. This CDR3 comprises 17 residues. Germline trimming cut 2 bases from V and 3 bases from J; bases unmatched to any gene: 11. Germline loops: CDR1 SGHNT, CDR2 YYREEE (reference sequence). CDR3 nucleotides: TGTGCCAGCAGCTTAGGGGGACCCGGGACAGACAATCAGCCCCAGCATTTT. This codes for CASSLGGPGTDNQPQHF.

This sequence joins TRBV25-1 and TRBJ2-6; D is perhaps TRBD1 (6 bases). This CDR3 comprises 15 residues. Germline lookup yields CDR1 MGHDK and CDR2 SYGVNS. V was shortened by 6 bases and J by 4 bases, with 13 bases between the two germline ends. CDR3 DNA sequence: TGTGCCAGCAGCTATCAGGGGCGCGGGGCCAACGTCCTGACTTTC. Its protein is CASSYQGRGANVLTF.

This clonotype was observed many times. The junction departs from germline at one end; a sequencing error may be responsible. The chain combines TRBV19 with TRBJ2-1, with 10 bases lining up with TRBD2. CDR1 LNHDA and CDR2 SQIVND come from the germline V gene (reference sequence). This CDR3 is built from 14 residues. The DNA for the CDR3 is TGTGCCAGTAGAATAGCGGGGGGCCACAATGAGCAGTTCTTC. Protein: CASRIAGGHNEQFF.

This clonotype has at least ten counts. The CDR3 here is CASSQVGAEYYGYTF. Here the CDR3 DNA reads TGCGCCAGCAGCCAAGTAGGGGCGGAATACTATGGCTACACCTTC. The chain has TRBV4-1 and TRBJ1-2; the D gene is possibly TRBD1 (5 bases). The V gene's germline CDR1 is MGHRA and CDR2 YSYEKL. The CDR3 is 15 residues long. Trimming stripped 1 base from V and 3 bases from J, with 12 bases between.

The gene calls are TRBV19 and TRBJ1-5; tentative D call: TRBD1 (5 bases). The CDR3 contains 12 residues. Germline CDR1 reads LNHDA; CDR2 reads SQIVND (reference sequence). CDR3 in DNA: TGTGCTGCGGGGGTGGTGAGACAGCCCCAGCATTTT. Translation gives CAAGVVRQPQHF.

The chain uses TRBV29-1 and TRBJ2-7; 8 nucleotides line up with TRBD1. The junction had 8 bases not matched to a gene; V was cut back by 7 bases and J by 3 bases. Germline values: CDR1 SQVTM, CDR2 ANQGSEA. The CDR3 runs 13 residues. The CDR3 region has the DNA TGCAGCGCCTCAGGGGGCAGCAACTACGAGCAGTACTTC. This encodes CSASGGSNYEQYF.